This T cell receptor (beta chain) was captured by sequencing in a study of blood T cell repertoires in COVID-19. Turning to the study itself: In each case, the material was cDNA or gDNA derived from T cells, B-cell-depleted T cells, or PBMCs.

Study processing details: Scientists estimated how many nucleated cells there were by amplifying reference gene primers. Only in-frame clones appear in the TCRdb table, and some are missing; sequencing was by immunoSEQ multiplex PCR. The DNA gave D and trimming, while V, J and clone size come from that table. Of about 240,000 clones listed, about 90% are singletons. This TCR was sampled from a man in his 60s with acute or convalescent COVID-19. The sample was peripheral blood.

CDR3 in DNA: TGCAGTGCTAGTGGGGCTGGGGAGCAGTTCTTC. Translation gives CSASGAGEQFF. The rearrangement links TRBV20-1 to TRBJ2-1; possible D gene TRBD1, 5 bases. Germline CDR1 reads DFQATT; CDR2 reads SNEGSKA (reference sequence). Trimming took 3 bases from V and 10 from J, leaving 10 bases between them. This CDR3 is 11 amino acids long.